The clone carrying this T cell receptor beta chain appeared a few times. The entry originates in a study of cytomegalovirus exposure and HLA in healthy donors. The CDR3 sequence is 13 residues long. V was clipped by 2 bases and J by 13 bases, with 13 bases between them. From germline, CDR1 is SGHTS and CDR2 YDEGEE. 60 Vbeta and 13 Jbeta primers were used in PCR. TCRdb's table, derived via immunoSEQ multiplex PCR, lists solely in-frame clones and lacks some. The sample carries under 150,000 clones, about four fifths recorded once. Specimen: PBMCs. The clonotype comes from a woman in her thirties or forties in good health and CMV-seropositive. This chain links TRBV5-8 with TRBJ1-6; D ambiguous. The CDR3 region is CASSFYSESPLHF. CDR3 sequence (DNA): TGTGCCAGCAGCTTCTACTCGGAGAGTCCCCTCCACTTT. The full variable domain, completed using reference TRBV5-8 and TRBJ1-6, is EAGVTQSPTHLIKTRGQQATLRCSPISGHTSVYWYQQALGLGLQFLLWYDEGEERNRGNFPPRFSGRQFPNYSSELNVNALELEDSALYLCASSFYSESPLHFGNGTRLTVT.